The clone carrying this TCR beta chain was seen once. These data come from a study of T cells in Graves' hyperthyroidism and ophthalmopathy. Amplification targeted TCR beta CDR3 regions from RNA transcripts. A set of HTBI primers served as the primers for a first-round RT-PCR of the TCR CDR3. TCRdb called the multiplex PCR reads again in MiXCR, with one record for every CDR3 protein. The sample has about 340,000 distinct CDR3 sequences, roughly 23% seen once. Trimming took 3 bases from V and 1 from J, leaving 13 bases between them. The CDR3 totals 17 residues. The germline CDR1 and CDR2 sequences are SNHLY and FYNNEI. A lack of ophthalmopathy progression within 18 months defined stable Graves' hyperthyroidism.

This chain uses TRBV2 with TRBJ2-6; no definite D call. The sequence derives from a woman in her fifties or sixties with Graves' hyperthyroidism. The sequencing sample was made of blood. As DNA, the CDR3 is TGTGCCAGCAGTGACGAAGTTGTATCATCTGGGGCCAACGTCCTGACTTTC. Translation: CASSDEVVSSGANVLTF.